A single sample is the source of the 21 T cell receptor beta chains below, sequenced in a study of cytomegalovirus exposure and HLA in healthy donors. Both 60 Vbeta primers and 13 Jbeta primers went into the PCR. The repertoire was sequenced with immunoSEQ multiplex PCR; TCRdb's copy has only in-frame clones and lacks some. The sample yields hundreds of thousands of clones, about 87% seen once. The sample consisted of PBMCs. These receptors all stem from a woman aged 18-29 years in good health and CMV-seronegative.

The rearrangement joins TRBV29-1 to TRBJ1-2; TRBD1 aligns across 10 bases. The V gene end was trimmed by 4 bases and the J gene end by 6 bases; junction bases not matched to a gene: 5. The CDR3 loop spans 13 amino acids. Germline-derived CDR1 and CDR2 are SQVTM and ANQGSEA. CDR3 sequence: CSVAGTGEDGYTF. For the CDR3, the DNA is TGCAGCGTTGCCGGGACAGGGGAGGATGGCTACACCTTC.

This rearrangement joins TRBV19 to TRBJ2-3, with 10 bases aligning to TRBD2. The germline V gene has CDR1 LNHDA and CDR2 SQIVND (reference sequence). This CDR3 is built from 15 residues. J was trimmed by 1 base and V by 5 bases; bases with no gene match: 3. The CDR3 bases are TGTGCCAGTAGTCCTGGACTAGCGGGCACAGATACGCAGTATTTT. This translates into CASSPGLAGTDTQYF.

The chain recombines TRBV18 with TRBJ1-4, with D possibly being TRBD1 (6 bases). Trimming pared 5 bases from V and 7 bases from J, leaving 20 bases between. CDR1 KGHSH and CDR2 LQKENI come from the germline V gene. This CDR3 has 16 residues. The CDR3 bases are TGTGCCAGCTCAAATTCTTCGGGGGGCGAGCGTGAAAAACTGTTTTTT. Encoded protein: CASSNSSGGEREKLFF.

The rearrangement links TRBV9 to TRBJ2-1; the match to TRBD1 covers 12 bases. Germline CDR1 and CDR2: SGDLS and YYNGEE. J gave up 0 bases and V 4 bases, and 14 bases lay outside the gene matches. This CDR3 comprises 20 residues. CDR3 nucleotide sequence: TGTGCCAGCAGCACTCGGGACAGGGGGCCTCAGGCAAACTCCTACAATGAGCAGTTCTTC. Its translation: CASSTRDRGPQANSYNEQFF.

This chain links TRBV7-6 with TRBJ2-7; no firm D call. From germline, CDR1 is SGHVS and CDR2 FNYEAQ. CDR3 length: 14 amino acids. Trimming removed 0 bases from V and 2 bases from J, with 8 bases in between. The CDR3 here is CASSLAGKTYEQYF. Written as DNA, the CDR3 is TGTGCCAGCAGCTTAGCGGGCAAGACCTACGAGCAGTACTTC.

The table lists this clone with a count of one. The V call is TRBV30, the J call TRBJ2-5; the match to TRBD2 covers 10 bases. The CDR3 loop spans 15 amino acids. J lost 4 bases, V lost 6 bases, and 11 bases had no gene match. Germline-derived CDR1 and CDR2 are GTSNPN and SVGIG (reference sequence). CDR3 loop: CACTTKRGGLETQYF. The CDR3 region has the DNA TGTGCCTGTACTACTAAGCGGGGGGGCCTAGAGACCCAGTACTTC.

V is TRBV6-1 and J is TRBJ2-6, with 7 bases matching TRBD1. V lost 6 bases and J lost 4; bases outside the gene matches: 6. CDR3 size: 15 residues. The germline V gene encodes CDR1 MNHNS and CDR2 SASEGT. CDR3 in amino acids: CASRTTGMGANVLTF. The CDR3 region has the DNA TGTGCCAGCAGGACGACAGGGATGGGGGCCAACGTCCTGACTTTC.

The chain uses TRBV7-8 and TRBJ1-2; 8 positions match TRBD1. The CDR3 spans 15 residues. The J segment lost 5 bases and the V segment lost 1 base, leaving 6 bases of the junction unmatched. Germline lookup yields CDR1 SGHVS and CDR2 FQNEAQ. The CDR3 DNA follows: TGTGCCAGCAGCTTAGTCGACAGGGGTGTGTATGGCTACACCTTC. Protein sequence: CASSLVDRGVYGYTF.

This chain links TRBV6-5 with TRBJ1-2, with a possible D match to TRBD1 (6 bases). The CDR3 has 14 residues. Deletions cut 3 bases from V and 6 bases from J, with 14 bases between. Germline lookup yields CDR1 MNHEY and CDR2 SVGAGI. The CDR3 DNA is TGTGCCAGCAGTTATAGTCAGGGGCAAGATGGCTACACCTTC. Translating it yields CASSYSQGQDGYTF.

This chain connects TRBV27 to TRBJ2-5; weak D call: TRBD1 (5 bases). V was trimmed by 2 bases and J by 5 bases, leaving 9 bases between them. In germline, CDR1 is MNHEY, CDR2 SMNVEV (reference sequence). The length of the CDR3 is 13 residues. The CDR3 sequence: CASSLQGGETQYF. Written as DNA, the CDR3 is TGTGCCAGCAGTTTACAGGGTGGGGAGACCCAGTACTTC.

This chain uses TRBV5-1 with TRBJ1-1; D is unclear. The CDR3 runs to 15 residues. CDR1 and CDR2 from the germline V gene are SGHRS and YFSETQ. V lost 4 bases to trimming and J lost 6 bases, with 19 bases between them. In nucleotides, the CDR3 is TGCGCCAGCAGCCTCGGCCGGGCCCGTAGCGCTGAAGCTTTCTTT. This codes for CASSLGRARSAEAFF.

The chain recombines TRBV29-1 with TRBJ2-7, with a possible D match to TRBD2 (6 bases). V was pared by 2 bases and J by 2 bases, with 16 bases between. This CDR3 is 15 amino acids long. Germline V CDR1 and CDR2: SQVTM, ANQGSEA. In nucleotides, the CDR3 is TGCAGCGTTGAATCCACGGAGGGCCGCCCCTACGAGCAGTACTTC. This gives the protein CSVESTEGRPYEQYF.

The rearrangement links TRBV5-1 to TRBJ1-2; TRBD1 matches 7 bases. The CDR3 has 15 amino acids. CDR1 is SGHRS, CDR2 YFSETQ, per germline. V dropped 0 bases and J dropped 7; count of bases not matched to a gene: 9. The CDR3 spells CASSLDSGGGRGYTF. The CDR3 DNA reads TGCGCCAGCAGCTTGGACTCAGGAGGGGGCCGTGGCTACACCTTC.

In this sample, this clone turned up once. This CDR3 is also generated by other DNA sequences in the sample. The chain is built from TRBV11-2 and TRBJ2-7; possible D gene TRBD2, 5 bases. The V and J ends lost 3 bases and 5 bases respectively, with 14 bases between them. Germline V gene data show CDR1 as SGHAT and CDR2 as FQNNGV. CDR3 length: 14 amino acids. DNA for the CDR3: TGTGCCAGCAGCTTCGGAACGGGGATCAACGAGCAGTACTTC. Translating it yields CASSFGTGINEQYF.

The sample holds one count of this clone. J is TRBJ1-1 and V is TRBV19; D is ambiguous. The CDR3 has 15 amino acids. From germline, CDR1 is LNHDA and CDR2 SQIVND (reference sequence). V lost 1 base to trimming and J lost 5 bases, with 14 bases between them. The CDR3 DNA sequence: TGTGCCAGTAGTATAGGTTGGGTCAAAGCGACTGAAGCTTTCTTT. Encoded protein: CASSIGWVKATEAFF.

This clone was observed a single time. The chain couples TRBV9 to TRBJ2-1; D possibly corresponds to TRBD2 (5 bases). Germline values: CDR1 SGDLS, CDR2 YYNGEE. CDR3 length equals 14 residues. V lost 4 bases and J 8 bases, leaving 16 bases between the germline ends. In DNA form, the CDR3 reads TGTGCCAGCAGCCCCCAGAGGGTCTCACATGAGCAGTTCTTC. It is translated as CASSPQRVSHEQFF.

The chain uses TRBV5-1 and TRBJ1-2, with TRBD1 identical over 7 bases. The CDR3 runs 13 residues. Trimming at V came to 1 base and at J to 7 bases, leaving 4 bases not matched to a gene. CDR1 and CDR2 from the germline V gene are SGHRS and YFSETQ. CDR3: CASSLTGVSGYTF. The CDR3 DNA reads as TGCGCCAGCAGCTTGACAGGGGTCTCTGGCTACACCTTC.

The DNA for the CDR3 is TGTGCCAGCAGTTACCGCGGGGGCACAGATACGCAGTATTTT. This gives the protein CASSYRGGTDTQYF. The chain employs TRBV6-5 and TRBJ2-3; a possible D gene is TRBD2 (6 bases). CDR3 length: 14 amino acids. CDR1 MNHEY and CDR2 SVGAGI come from the germline V gene. V lost 2 bases and J 1 base, leaving 7 bases between the germline ends.

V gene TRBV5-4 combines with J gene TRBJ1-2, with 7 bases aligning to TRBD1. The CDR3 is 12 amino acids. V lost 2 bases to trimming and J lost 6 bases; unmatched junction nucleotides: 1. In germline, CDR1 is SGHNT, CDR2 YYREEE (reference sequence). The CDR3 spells CASSFGQDGYTF. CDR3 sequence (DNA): TGTGCCAGCAGCTTCGGACAGGATGGCTACACCTTC.

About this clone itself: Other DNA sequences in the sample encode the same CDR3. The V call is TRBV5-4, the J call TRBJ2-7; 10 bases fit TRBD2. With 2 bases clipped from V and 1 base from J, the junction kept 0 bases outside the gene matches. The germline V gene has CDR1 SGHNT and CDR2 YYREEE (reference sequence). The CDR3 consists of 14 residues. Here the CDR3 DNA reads TGTGCCAGCAGCTTAGCGGGGGGGTCCTACGAGCAGTACTTC. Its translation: CASSLAGGSYEQYF. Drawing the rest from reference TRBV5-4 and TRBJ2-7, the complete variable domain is ETGVTQSPTHLIKTRGQQVTLRCSSQSGHNTVSWYQQALGQGPQFIFQYYREEENGRGNFPPRFSGLQFPNYSSELNVNALELDDSALYLCASSLAGGSYEQYFGPGTRLTVT.

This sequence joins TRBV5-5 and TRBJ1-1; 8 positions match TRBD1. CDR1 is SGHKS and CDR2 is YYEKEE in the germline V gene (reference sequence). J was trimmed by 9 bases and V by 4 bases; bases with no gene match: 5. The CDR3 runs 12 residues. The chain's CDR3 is CASSPDRGKAFF. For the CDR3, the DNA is TGTGCCAGCAGCCCTGACAGGGGAAAAGCTTTCTTT.